A single sample is the source of the 13 T cell receptor beta chains below, sequenced in a study of cytomegalovirus exposure and HLA in healthy donors. The PCR used 60 Vbeta and 13 Jbeta primers. Clones were sequenced by immunoSEQ multiplex PCR, and TCRdb holds only the in-frame ones, with some missing. Of approximately 150,000 clones listed, approximately 82% were seen once; the top ten hold about 11%. The sequenced sample was PBMCs. These receptors all stem from a man aged 18 to 35 in good health and CMV-seropositive.

This chain joins TRBV28 and TRBJ2-1; D call uncertain. The CDR3 has 14 residues. Trimming shortened V by 5 bases and J by 3 bases, and 11 bases separated the two germline ends. Germline CDR1 is MDHEN and CDR2 is SYDVKM. In nucleotides, the CDR3 is TGTGCCAGCAGTCGACTGAACGACTACAATGAGCAGTTCTTC. Its protein product is CASSRLNDYNEQFF. Full variable domain (rest looked up from reference TRBV28 and TRBJ2-1): DVKVTQSSRYLVKRTGEKVFLECVQDMDHENMFWYRQDPGLGLRLIYFSYDVKMKEKGDIPEGYSVSREKKERFSLILESASTNQTSMYLCASSRLNDYNEQFFGPGTRLTVL.

This clone has just a few counts. The chain is built from TRBV11-2 and TRBJ2-1, with TRBD2 as a possible D gene (5 bases). The CDR3 has 11 residues. With 1 base removed from V and 15 bases from J, the gap between germline ends came to 10 bases. Germline CDR1 SGHAT, CDR2 FQNNGV. CDR3 bases: TGTGCCAGCAGCTTAGGAGGGAGTTGGTTCTTC. Its translation: CASSLGGSWFF.

This sequence joins TRBV27 and TRBJ2-2; D not resolved. This CDR3 contains 12 residues. Germline lookup yields CDR1 MNHEY and CDR2 SMNVEV (reference sequence). With 5 bases removed from V and 3 bases from J, the gap between germline ends came to 4 bases. The CDR3 is CASSQYTGELFF. CDR3 coding DNA: TGTGCCAGCAGTCAGTACACCGGGGAGCTGTTTTTT.

With regard to this clone: The junction differs from germline at one of its ends, possibly a read error. This chain uses TRBV5-4 with TRBJ1-2; 12 nucleotides align to TRBD1. This CDR3 is built from 13 residues. CDR1 is SGHNT and CDR2 is YYREEE in the germline V gene (reference sequence). This chain's CDR3 is CASRGPGTGGTYF. In nucleotides, the CDR3 is TGTGCCAGCAGAGGCCCCGGGACAGGGGGCACCTACTTC.

This CDR3 reads CASSERTGTRDGYTF. DNA of the CDR3: TGCGCCAGCAGCGAGAGGACAGGGACAAGGGATGGCTACACCTTC. The chain carries TRBV10-1 and TRBJ1-2, with 8 bases aligning to TRBD1. With 6 bases clipped from V and 6 bases from J, the junction kept 12 bases outside the gene matches. The CDR3 loop spans 15 amino acids. From germline, CDR1 is WNHNN and CDR2 SYGVQD (reference sequence).

The rearrangement uses TRBV6-4 and TRBJ2-1; D is unclear. From germline, CDR1 is MRHNA and CDR2 SNTAGT. Trimming left V 1 base short and J 12 bases short, with 13 bases between. The CDR3 spans 13 residues. CDR3 loop: CASSDYPSTRQFF. The CDR3 DNA is TGTGCCAGCAGTGACTACCCGTCCACAAGGCAGTTCTTC.

V usage is TRBV29-1 and J usage is TRBJ1-1, with unresolved D. CDR3 length: 13 residues. Germline V CDR1 and CDR2: SQVTM, ANQGSEA. V dropped 6 bases and J dropped 4 bases, with 15 bases sitting between them. CDR3 sequence: CSVVTSSGTEAFF. The CDR3 region has the DNA TGCAGCGTCGTTACATCGAGCGGCACTGAAGCTTTCTTT.

The chain uses TRBV2 and TRBJ2-1, with 9 bases lining up with TRBD2. This CDR3 spans 15 amino acids. J was trimmed by 5 bases and V by 7 bases; bases with no gene match: 9. The germline V gene encodes CDR1 SNHLY and CDR2 FYNNEI. CDR3 sequence (DNA): TGTGCCAGCATTCCGGCGGGAGGGGCCCACAATGAGCAGTTCTTC. Amino acids: CASIPAGGAHNEQFF.

The chain joins TRBV11-2 to TRBJ2-7, with 8 bases fitting TRBD2. Germline V CDR1 and CDR2: SGHAT, FQNNGV. The CDR3 covers 13 residues. Trimming removed 8 bases from V and 3 bases from J; junction bases left unmatched: 6. CDR3 sequence reads: CASAGGLNYEQYF. The CDR3, as DNA: TGTGCCAGCGCGGGAGGCCTGAACTACGAGCAGTACTTC.

This chain links TRBV7-9 with TRBJ2-1, with TRBD2 matching over 7 bases. Trimming cost V 4 bases and J 12 bases; bases outside gene matches: 12. This CDR3 has 14 residues. Per germline, CDR1 SEHNR and CDR2 FQNEAQ (reference sequence). CDR3 coding DNA: TGTGCCAGCAGCTCCGCTGGGGGAGGGAGGGGGCAGTTCTTC. Its translation is CASSSAGGGRGQFF.

The chain couples TRBV29-1 to TRBJ2-1; possibly TRBD1 for D (5 bases). Trimming pared 1 base from V and 9 bases from J, leaving 13 bases between. CDR3 length: 13 residues. Germline CDR1 and CDR2: SQVTM and ANQGSEA. CDR3 loop: CSVEGFRVSEQFF. The CDR3 nucleotides are TGCAGCGTTGAAGGTTTCAGGGTATCTGAGCAGTTCTTC.

As for this clone: A read error may account for a junction end that differs from germline. The V gene is TRBV6-5, the J gene TRBJ1-2; D possibly corresponds to TRBD1 (5 bases). The germline CDR1 and CDR2 sequences are MNHEY and SVGAGI. This CDR3 is built from 13 residues. CDR3 sequence: CASSKGDFYGYPF. CDR3 sequence (DNA): TGTGCCAGCAGTAAAGGGGACTTCTATGGCTACCCCTTC.

This clone has more than one count but fewer than ten. The rearrangement links TRBV6-5 to TRBJ2-7; tentatively, D is TRBD1 (5 bases). In germline, CDR1 is MNHEY, CDR2 SVGAGI. The CDR3 contains 13 residues. V gave up 6 bases and J gave up 6 bases, with 15 bases separating them. The CDR3 here is CASSPGQIGEQYF. Written as DNA, the CDR3 is TGTGCCAGCAGCCCAGGACAAATCGGCGAGCAGTACTTC.